Following are 21 T cell receptor beta chains from one sample sequenced in a study of monozygotic twins with inflammatory bowel disease. TCRdb re-called the 5' RACE reads and gives one entry per CDR3 protein, without DNA. Its table lists approximately 110,000 distinct CDR3 sequences. Sequenced material: blood. The receptor source for this set is a human donor with ulcerative colitis or Crohn's disease, or a healthy co-twin of an affected twin (not recorded which).

V gene TRBV6-5 combines with J gene TRBJ2-2; there is no DNA to check the TCRdb D call of TRBD2. The CDR3 consists of 17 residues. CDR1 and CDR2 (germline): MNHEY, SVGAGI. The CDR3 is CASNILAGGPGTGELFF.

The chain combines TRBV5-1 with TRBJ1-2. Germline V lookup: CDR1 SGHRS, CDR2 YFSETQ. CDR3 length: 15 amino acids. The chain's CDR3 is CASSLARIANYGYTF. The whole variable domain, remainder taken from reference TRBV5-1 and TRBJ1-2, is KAGVTQTPRYLIKTRGQQVTLSCSPISGHRSVSWYQQTPGQGLQFLFEYFSETQRNKGNFPGRFSGRQFSNSRSEMNVSTLELGDSALYLCASSLARIANYGYTFGSGTRLTVV.

This sequence joins TRBV28 and TRBJ1-6. In germline, CDR1 is MDHEN, CDR2 SYDVKM. The CDR3 consists of 16 residues. The CDR3 sequence: CASSAEGRVLNSPLHF.

The chain joins TRBV25-1 to TRBJ2-3; the TCRdb D gene call, TRBD1, has no DNA to confirm it. Germline values: CDR1 MGHDK, CDR2 SYGVNS. This CDR3 comprises 13 residues. The CDR3 sequence: CASRRQGTDTQYF. The complete variable domain, with remaining parts taken from reference TRBV25-1 and TRBJ2-3, reads EADIYQTPRYLVIGTGKKITLECSQTMGHDKMYWYQQDPGMELHLIHYSYGVNSTEKGDLSSESTVSRIRTEHFPLTLESARPSHTSQYLCASRRQGTDTQYFGPGTRLTVL.

This chain joins TRBV6-1 and TRBJ2-2. Germline lookup yields CDR1 MNHNS and CDR2 SASEGT. This CDR3 region has 15 residues. The CDR3 loop is CASSEALLYTGELFF.

The V call is TRBV2, the J call TRBJ2-7; with no DNA, the TCRdb D assignment of TRBD1 cannot be verified. CDR1 SNHLY and CDR2 FYNNEI come from the germline V gene. The CDR3 is made up of 13 amino acids. The CDR3 sequence: CASRTGARVGQYF.

The rearrangement links TRBV28 to TRBJ1-1. Germline V lookup: CDR1 MDHEN, CDR2 SYDVKM. The CDR3 covers 13 residues. The CDR3 loop is CASSPGSNTEAFF.

This chain links TRBV7-8 with TRBJ1-6. The V gene's germline CDR1 is SGHVS and CDR2 FQNEAQ. There are 14 residues in the CDR3. CDR3 sequence reads: CASSFSLYNSPLHF.

This chain uses TRBV12-3 or TRBV12-4 with TRBJ1-4; TCRdb designates TRBD1, a call that cannot be tested without DNA. This CDR3 is 14 amino acids long. This CDR3 reads CASTLDRGREKLFF.

The J gene is TRBJ2-1, the V gene TRBV30; the TCRdb D gene call, TRBD1, has no DNA to confirm it. The CDR3 runs to 15 residues. CDR1 and CDR2 (germline): GTSNPN, SVGIG (reference sequence). CDR3 region: CAWSVIRWGAGEQFF.

The CDR3 reads CAIQTAPGGYTF. The V call is TRBV10-3, the J call TRBJ1-2; with no DNA, the TCRdb D assignment of TRBD1 cannot be verified. This CDR3 has 12 amino acids. CDR1 is ENHRY, CDR2 SYGVKD, per germline.

J is TRBJ2-7 and V is TRBV12-3 or TRBV12-4; there is no DNA to check the TCRdb D call of TRBD1. The CDR3 spans 15 residues. The chain's CDR3 is CASRKDRGRTYEQYF.

J is TRBJ1-5 and V is TRBV2; as DNA is missing, the TRBD1 call by TCRdb cannot be tested. CDR3 size: 16 residues. Germline values: CDR1 SNHLY, CDR2 FYNNEI. The CDR3 spells CASKGGNREYNQPQHF.

The J gene is TRBJ1-1, the V gene TRBV6-2 or TRBV6-3. The germline gives CDR1 MNHEY, CDR2 SVGEGT. The CDR3 totals 14 residues. CDR3: CASSPRTVNTEAFF.

The V call is TRBV7-3, the J call TRBJ2-3. The CDR3 contains 15 residues. CDR1 is SGHTA and CDR2 is FQGTGA in the germline V gene. The CDR3 spells CASSPDGYDTDTQYF.

V gene TRBV2 combines with J gene TRBJ2-5; TCRdb outputs TRBD1, but without DNA this stays unchecked. Germline V lookup: CDR1 SNHLY, CDR2 FYNNEI. This CDR3 has 15 amino acids. Here the CDR3 reads CASSEEGGGAETQYF.

This chain uses TRBV5-5 with TRBJ2-3; TCRdb calls TRBD1, which cannot be checked without DNA. Germline V gene data show CDR1 as SGHKS and CDR2 as YYEKEE (reference sequence). The CDR3 is made up of 16 amino acids. The CDR3 is CASSPRDRVVTDTQYF.

CDR3 amino acids: CSASRQASYNEQFF. This chain joins TRBV29-1 and TRBJ2-1; TCRdb's D call of TRBD1 is untestable without DNA. Germline lookup yields CDR1 SQVTM and CDR2 ANQGSEA. This CDR3 region has 14 residues.

The chain recombines TRBV10-3 with TRBJ2-3; TCRdb calls TRBD1, which cannot be checked without DNA. Germline CDR1 is ENHRY and CDR2 is SYGVKD. The CDR3 covers 14 residues. The CDR3 reads CAITVRGPTDTQYF.

The V and J genes are TRBV7-9 and TRBJ2-7. The CDR3 has 13 residues. Per the germline V gene, CDR1 is SEHNR and CDR2 is FQNEAQ (reference sequence). This CDR3 reads CASSLDRLEEQYF.

The CDR3 here is CASSLRANQPQHF. The chain links TRBV12-3 or TRBV12-4 to TRBJ1-5. The CDR3 spans 13 residues.